What follows describes a single T cell receptor beta chain. The antigen remains unidentified. This entry comes from a study of cytomegalovirus exposure and HLA in healthy donors. General study findings and limits: The authors excluded some V segments, including TRBV6-2 and TRBV6-3, as indistinguishable. In a later analysis, TCR beta V- and J-gene trimming was associated with a missense DCLRE1C variant. Sequence variants that were highly shared formed a cluster that was likely a sequencing artifact.

The study ran its PCR with 60 Vbeta and 13 Jbeta primers. Generated by immunoSEQ multiplex PCR, the TCRdb table keeps only in-frame clones and is missing some. Among around 160,000 clones, over 60% were seen once, and the ten largest hold about 13%. Germline values: CDR1 ENHRY, CDR2 SYGVKD. The V end lost 0 bases, the J end lost 0 bases, and 5 bases lay between the germline ends. The CDR3 is 15 residues long. The clonotype comes from a man aged 35-49 years in good health and CMV-seropositive. The chain carries TRBV10-3 and TRBJ2-2, with D uncertain. The sequenced sample was PBMCs. The CDR3 coding sequence is TGTGCCATCAGTGAGTCGAGGCCGAACACCGGGGAGCTGTTTTTT. It encodes CAISESRPNTGELFF.